The present T cell receptor (beta chain) was sequenced within a study of monozygotic twins with cystic fibrosis. Study findings and constraints: No link emerged between shared CDR3 counts and age, concordance or severity.

Produced via immunoSEQ multiplex PCR; TCRdb's table is partial and in-frame only. Of approximately 14,000 clones listed, about 88% were seen once; the top ten hold roughly 1%. Of note for this clone: The antigen remains undetermined.

Sequencing used blood. The TCR comes from a boy aged 5-17 years with cystic fibrosis.

CDR3 coding DNA: TGTGCCAGCAGCTTGGGCCAGGGGCCTCTAGCTGGCTACACCTTC. The encoded protein is CASSLGQGPLAGYTF. The J gene is TRBJ1-2, the V gene TRBV5-6; D possibly corresponds to TRBD1 (6 bases). Trimming removed 0 bases from V and 7 bases from J, with 16 bases in between. The CDR3 sequence is 15 residues long. Per the germline V gene, CDR1 is SGHDT and CDR2 is YYEEEE.